This paragraph covers one TCR beta chain sequence. This sample stems from a study of tumor T cells in aggressive B-cell lymphoma. Method: immunoSEQ multiplex PCR; TCRdb's copy keeps in-frame clones and lacks some. This sample has 6,000 to 9,000 clones, with about four fifths found just once. The receptor was isolated from an adult with diffuse large B cell lymphoma. The specimen sequenced was tumor tissue.

CDR3 amino acids: CAISGDGTSGRGEQFF. CDR3 in DNA: TGTGCCATCAGTGGTGACGGGACTAGCGGGAGGGGTGAGCAGTTCTTC. This rearrangement joins TRBV10-3 to TRBJ2-1, with TRBD2 matching over 16 bases. Per the germline V gene, CDR1 is ENHRY and CDR2 is SYGVKD. V dropped 4 bases and J dropped 9; count of bases not matched to a gene: 6. The CDR3 contains 16 residues.